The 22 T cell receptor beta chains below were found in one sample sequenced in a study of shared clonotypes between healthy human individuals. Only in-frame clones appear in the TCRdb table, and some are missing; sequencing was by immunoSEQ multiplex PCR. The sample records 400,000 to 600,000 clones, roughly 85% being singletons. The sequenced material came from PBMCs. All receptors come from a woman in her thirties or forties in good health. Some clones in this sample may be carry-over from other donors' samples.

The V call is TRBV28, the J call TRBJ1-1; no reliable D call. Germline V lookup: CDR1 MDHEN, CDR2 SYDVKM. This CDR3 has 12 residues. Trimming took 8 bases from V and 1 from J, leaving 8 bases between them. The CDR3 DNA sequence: TGTGCCAGCCTCCAGGAGAACACTGAAGCTTTCTTT. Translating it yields CASLQENTEAFF.

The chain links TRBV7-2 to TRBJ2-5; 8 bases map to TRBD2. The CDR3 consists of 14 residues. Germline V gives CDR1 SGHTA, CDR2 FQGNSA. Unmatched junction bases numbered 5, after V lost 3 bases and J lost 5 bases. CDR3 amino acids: CASSFTSGRETQYF. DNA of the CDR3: TGTGCCAGCAGCTTTACTAGCGGACGGGAGACCCAGTACTTC.

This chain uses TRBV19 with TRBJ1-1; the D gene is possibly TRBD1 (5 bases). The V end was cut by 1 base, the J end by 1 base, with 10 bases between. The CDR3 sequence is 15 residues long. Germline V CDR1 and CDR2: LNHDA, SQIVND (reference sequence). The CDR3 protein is CASSIGRTGNTEAFF. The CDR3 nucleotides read TGTGCCAGTAGTATAGGCCGAACAGGGAACACTGAAGCTTTCTTT.

CDR3 sequence (DNA): TGTGCCAGCAGTTTCGGCATCTTTAGCTCAGATACGCAGTATTTT. As protein: CASSFGIFSSDTQYF. The chain has TRBV27 and TRBJ2-3, with D unresolved. Per germline, CDR1 MNHEY and CDR2 SMNVEV (reference sequence). The CDR3 length is 15 residues. Trimming stripped 3 bases from V and 4 bases from J, with 14 bases between.

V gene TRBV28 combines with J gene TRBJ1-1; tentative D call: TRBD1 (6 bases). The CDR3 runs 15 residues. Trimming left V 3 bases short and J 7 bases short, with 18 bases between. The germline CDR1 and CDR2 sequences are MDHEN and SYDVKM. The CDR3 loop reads CASSLGGNRVGEAFF. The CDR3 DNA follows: TGTGCCAGCAGTTTGGGAGGGAACAGGGTCGGTGAAGCTTTCTTT.

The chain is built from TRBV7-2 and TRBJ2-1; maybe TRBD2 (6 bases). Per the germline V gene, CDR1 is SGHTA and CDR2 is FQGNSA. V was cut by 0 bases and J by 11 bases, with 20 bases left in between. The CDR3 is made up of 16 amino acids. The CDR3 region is CASSLASAGRDYKQFF. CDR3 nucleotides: TGTGCCAGCAGCTTAGCTTCGGCGGGACGGGATTATAAGCAGTTCTTC.

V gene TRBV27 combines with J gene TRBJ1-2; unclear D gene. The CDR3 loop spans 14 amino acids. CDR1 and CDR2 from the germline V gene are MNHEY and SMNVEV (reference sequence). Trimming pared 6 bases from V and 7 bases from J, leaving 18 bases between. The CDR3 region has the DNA TGTGCCAGCAGCCCTTCCCCCAGATTGGGTGGCTACACCTTC. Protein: CASSPSPRLGGYTF.

CDR3: CAISGAAESYGYTF. The CDR3 coding sequence is TGTGCCATCTCCGGGGCAGCTGAAAGTTATGGCTACACCTTC. The chain recombines TRBV28 with TRBJ1-2; D possibly corresponds to TRBD1 (5 bases). Germline lookup yields CDR1 MDHEN and CDR2 SYDVKM. This CDR3 contains 14 residues. The V gene lost 10 bases and the J gene lost 5 bases, with 20 bases spanning the gap.

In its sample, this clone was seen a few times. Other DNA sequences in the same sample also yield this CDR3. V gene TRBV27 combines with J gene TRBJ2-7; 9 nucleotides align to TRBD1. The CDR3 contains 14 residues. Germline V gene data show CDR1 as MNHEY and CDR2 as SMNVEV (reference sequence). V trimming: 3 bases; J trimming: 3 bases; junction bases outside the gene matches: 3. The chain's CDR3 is CASSLGTGRYEQYF. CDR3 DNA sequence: TGTGCCAGCAGTTTGGGGACAGGGCGCTACGAGCAGTACTTC.

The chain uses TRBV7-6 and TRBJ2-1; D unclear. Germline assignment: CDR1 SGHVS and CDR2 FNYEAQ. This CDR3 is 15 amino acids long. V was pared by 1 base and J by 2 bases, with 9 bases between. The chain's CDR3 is CASSLDSATYNEQFF. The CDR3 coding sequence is TGTGCCAGCAGCTTAGATTCAGCAACCTACAATGAGCAGTTCTTC.

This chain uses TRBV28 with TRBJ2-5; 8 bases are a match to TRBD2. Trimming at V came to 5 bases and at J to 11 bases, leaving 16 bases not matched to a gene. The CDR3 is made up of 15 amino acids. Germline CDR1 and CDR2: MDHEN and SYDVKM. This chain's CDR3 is CASSDLSGARREQYF. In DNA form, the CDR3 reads TGTGCCAGCAGTGACCTTAGCGGGGCCCGGAGGGAGCAGTACTTC.

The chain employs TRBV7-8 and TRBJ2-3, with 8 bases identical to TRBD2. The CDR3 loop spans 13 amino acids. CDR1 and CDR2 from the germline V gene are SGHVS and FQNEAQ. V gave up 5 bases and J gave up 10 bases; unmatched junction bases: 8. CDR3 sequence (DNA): TGTGCCAGCAGCCCTCAAGCGGGAGTTGCGCAGTATTTT. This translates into CASSPQAGVAQYF.

The CDR3 region has the DNA TGTGCCAGCAGAAAACTAGCGGGGAGGGCCTACGAGCAGTACTTC. Protein product: CASRKLAGRAYEQYF. The genes are TRBV11-2 and TRBJ2-5, with 10 bases matching TRBD2. The end of the DNA fits TRBJ2-7 better, so the J call may be wrong. Germline V gene data show CDR1 as SGHAT and CDR2 as FQNNGV. The length of the CDR3 is 15 residues.

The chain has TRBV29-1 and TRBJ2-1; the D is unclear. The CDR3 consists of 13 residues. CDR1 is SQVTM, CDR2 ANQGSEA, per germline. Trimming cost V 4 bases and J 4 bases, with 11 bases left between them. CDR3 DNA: TGCAGCGTTGCAGGTATGGGGTACAATGAGCAGTTCTTC. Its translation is CSVAGMGYNEQFF.

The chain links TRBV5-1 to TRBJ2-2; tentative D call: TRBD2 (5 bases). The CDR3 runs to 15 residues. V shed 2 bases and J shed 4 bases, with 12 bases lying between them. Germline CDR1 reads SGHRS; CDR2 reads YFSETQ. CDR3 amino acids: CASSLGGLGTGELFF. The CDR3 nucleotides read TGCGCCAGCAGCTTAGGCGGGTTGGGCACCGGGGAGCTGTTTTTT.

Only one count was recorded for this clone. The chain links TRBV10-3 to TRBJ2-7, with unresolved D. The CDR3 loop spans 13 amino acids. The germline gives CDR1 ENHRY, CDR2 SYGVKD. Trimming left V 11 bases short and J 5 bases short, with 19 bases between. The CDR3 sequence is CASGAGQNDEQYF. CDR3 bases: TGTGCCTCCGGAGCTGGGCAGAACGACGAGCAGTACTTC.

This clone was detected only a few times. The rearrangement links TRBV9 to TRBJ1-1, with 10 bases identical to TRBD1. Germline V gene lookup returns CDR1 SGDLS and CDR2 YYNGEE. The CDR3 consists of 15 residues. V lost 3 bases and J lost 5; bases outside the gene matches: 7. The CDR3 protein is CASSGRTGGRTEAFF. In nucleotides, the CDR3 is TGTGCCAGCAGCGGACGGACAGGGGGGAGGACTGAAGCTTTCTTT.

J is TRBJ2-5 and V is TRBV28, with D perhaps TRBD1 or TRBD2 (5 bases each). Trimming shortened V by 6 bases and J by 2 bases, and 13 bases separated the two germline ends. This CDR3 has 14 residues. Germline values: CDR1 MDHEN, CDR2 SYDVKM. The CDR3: CASSYSWGQETQYF. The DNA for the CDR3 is TGTGCCAGCAGCTACAGCTGGGGGCAAGAGACCCAGTACTTC.

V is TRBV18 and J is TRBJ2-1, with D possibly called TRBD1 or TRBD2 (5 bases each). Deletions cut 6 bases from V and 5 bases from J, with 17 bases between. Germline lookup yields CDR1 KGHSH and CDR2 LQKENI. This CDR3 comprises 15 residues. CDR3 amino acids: CASSPLAGAHNEQFF. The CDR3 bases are TGTGCCAGCTCCCCTCTGGCCGGGGCTCACAATGAGCAGTTCTTC.

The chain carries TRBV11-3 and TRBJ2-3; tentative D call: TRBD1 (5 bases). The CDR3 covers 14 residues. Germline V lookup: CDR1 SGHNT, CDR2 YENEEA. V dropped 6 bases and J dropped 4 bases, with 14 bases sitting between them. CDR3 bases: TGTGCCAGCAGTCTTTCATGGGGCCCAGATACGCAGTATTTT. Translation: CASSLSWGPDTQYF.

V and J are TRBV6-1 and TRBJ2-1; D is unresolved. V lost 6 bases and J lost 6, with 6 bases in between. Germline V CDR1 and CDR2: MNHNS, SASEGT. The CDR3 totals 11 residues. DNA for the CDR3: TGTGCCAGCAGGGCCTCCAATGAGCAGTTCTTC. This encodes CASRASNEQFF.

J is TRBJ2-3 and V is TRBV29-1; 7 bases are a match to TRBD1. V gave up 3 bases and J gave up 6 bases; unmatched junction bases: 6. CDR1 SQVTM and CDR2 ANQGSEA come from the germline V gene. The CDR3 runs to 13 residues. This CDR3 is CSVETQGVDTQYF. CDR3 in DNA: TGCAGCGTTGAGACCCAGGGGGTGGATACGCAGTATTTT.